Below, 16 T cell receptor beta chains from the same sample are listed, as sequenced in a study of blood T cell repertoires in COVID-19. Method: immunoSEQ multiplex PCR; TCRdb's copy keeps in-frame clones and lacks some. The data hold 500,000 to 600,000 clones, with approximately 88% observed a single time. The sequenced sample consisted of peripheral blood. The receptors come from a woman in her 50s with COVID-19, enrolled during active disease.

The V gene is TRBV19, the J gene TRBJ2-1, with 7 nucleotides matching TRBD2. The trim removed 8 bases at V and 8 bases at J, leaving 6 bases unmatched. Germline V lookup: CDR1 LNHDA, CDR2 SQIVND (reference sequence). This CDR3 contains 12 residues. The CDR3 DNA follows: TGTGCCAGTCCTTGGGGGGGGGATGAGCAGTTCTTC. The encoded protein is CASPWGGDEQFF.

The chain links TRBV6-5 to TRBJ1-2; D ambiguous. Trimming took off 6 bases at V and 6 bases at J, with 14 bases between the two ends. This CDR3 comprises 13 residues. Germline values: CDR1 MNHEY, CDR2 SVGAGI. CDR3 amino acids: CASSATAADGYTF. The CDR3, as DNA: TGTGCCAGCAGCGCTACAGCTGCCGATGGCTACACCTTC.

The CDR3 protein is CASSQGTAGGYTF. Written as DNA, the CDR3 is TGTGCCAGCAGCCAAGGGACCGCGGGCGGCTACACCTTC. The chain joins TRBV3-1 (or the pseudogene TRBV3-2) to TRBJ1-2, with D uncertain. Per germline, CDR1 LGHDT and CDR2 YNNKEL (reference sequence). Trimming stripped 1 base from V and 8 bases from J, with 11 bases between. The CDR3 loop spans 13 amino acids.

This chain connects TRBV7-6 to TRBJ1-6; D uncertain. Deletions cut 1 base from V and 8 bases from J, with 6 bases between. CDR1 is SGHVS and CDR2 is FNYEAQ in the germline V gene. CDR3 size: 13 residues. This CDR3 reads CASSLVEYSPLHF. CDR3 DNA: TGTGCCAGCAGCTTAGTAGAGTATTCACCCCTCCACTTT.

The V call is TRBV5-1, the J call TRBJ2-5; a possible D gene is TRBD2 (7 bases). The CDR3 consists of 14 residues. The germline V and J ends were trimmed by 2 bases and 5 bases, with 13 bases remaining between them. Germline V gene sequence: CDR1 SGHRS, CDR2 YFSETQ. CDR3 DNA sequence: TGCGCCAGCAGCTTACTACAGGGAGGGGAGACCCAGTACTTC. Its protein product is CASSLLQGGETQYF.

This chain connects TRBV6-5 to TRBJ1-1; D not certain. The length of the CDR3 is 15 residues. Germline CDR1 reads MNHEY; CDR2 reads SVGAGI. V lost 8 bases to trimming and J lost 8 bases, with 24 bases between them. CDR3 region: CASRGRLSSTGEAFF. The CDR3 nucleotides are TGTGCCAGCCGAGGTCGACTGTCATCTACTGGGGAAGCTTTCTTT.

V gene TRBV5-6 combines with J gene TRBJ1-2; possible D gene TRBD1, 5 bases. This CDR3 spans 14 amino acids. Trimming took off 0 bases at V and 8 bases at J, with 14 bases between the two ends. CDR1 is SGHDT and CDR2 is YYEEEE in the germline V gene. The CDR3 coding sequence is TGTGCCAGCAGCTTGGGCGGGGGAAGTTTCGGCTACACCTTC. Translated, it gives CASSLGGGSFGYTF.

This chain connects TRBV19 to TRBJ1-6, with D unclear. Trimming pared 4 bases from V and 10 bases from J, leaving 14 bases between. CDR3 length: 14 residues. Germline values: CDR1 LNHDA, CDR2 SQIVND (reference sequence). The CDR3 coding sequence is TGTGCCAGTAGTAGCCAATTGGCAAACTCACCCCTCCACTTT. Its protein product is CASSSQLANSPLHF. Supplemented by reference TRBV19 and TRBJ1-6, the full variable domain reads DGGITQSPKYLFRKEGQNVTLSCEQNLNHDAMYWYRQDPGQGLRLIYYSQIVNDFQKGDIAEGYSVSREKKESFPLTVTSAQKNPTAFYLCASSSQLANSPLHFGNGTRLTVT.

The CDR3 region has the DNA TGTGCCTGGAGACAGGGACATGAAAAACTGTTTTTT. This encodes CAWRQGHEKLFF. V usage is TRBV30 and J usage is TRBJ1-4; possibly TRBD1 for D (6 bases). Germline values: CDR1 GTSNPN, CDR2 SVGIG (reference sequence). The CDR3 runs 12 residues. The V gene lost 3 bases and the J gene lost 6 bases, with 8 bases spanning the gap.

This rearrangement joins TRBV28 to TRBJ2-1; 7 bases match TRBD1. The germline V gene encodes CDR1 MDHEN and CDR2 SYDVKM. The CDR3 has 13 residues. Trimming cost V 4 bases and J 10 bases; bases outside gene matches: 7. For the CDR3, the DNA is TGTGCCAGCAGTTACCGGACAGGTTGGGAGCAGTTCTTC. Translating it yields CASSYRTGWEQFF.

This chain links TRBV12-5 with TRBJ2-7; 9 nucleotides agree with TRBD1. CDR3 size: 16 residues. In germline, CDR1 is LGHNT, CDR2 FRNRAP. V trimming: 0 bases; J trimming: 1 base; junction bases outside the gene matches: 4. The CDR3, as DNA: TGTGCTAGTGGTTTGGTACCCGGGACAGGGTCCTACGAGCAGTACTTC. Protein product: CASGLVPGTGSYEQYF.

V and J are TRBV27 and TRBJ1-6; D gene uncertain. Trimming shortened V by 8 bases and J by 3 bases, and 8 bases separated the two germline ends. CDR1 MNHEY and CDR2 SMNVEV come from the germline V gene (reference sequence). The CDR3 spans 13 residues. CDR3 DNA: TGTGCCAGCCGAGGTATCTATAATTCACCCCTCCACTTT. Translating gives CASRGIYNSPLHF.

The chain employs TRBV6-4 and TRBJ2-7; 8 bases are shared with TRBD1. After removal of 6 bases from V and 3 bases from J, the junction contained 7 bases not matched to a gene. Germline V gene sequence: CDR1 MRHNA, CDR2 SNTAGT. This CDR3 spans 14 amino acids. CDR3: CASSHRGANYEQYF. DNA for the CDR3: TGTGCCAGCAGCCACAGGGGGGCCAACTACGAGCAGTACTTC.

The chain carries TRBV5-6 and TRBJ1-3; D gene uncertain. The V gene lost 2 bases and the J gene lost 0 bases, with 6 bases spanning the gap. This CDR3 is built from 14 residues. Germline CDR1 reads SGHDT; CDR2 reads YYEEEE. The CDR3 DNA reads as TGTGCCAGCAGCTTCCCAGGCTCTGGAAACACCATATATTTT. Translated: CASSFPGSGNTIYF.

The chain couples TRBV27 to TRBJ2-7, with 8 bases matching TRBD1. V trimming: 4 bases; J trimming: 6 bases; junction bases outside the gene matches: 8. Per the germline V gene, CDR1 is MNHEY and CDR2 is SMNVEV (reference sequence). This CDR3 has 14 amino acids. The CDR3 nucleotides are TGTGCCAGCAGTTCCCGACCACAGGGGGGCGAGCAGTACTTC. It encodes CASSSRPQGGEQYF.

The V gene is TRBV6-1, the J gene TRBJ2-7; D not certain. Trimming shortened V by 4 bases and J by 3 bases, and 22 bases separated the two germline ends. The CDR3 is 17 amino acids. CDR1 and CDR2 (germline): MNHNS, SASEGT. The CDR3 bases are TGTGCCAGCAGTGCCCACTTCCCCCTGGGCAGAGACTACGAGCAGTACTTC. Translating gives CASSAHFPLGRDYEQYF.